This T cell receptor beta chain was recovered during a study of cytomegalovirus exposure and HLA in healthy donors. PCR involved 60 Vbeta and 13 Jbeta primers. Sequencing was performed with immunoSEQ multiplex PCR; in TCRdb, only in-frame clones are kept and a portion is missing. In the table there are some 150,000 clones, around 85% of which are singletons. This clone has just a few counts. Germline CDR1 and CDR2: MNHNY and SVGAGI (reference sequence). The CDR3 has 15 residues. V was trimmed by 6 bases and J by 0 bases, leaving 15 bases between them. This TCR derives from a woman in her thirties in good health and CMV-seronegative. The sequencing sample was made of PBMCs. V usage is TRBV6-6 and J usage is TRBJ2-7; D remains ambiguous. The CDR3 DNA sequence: TGTGCCAGCAGCTCCCTCTCACTGAGCTCCTACGAGCAGTACTTC. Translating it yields CASSSLSLSSYEQYF.